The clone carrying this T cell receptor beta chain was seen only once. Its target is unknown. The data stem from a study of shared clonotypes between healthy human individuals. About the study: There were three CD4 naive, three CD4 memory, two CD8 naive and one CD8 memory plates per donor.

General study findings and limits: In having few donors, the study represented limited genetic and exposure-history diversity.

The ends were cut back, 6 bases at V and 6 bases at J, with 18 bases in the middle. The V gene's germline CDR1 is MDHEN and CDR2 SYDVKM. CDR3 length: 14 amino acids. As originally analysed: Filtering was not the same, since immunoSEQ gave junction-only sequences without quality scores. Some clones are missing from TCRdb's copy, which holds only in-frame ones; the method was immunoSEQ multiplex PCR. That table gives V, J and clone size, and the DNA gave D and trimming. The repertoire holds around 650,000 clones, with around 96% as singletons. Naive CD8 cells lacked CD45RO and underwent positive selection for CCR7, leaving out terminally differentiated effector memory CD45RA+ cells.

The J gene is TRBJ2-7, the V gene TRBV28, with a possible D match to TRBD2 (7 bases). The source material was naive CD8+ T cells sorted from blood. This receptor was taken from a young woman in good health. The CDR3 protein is CASSQGGGLGEQYF. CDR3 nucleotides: TGTGCCAGCAGCCAAGGGGGGGGCTTGGGCGAGCAGTACTTC. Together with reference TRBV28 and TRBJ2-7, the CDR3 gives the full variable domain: DVKVTQSSRYLVKRTGEKVFLECVQDMDHENMFWYRQDPGLGLRLIYFSYDVKMKEKGDIPEGYSVSREKKERFSLILESASTNQTSMYLCASSQGGGLGEQYFGPGTRLTVT.